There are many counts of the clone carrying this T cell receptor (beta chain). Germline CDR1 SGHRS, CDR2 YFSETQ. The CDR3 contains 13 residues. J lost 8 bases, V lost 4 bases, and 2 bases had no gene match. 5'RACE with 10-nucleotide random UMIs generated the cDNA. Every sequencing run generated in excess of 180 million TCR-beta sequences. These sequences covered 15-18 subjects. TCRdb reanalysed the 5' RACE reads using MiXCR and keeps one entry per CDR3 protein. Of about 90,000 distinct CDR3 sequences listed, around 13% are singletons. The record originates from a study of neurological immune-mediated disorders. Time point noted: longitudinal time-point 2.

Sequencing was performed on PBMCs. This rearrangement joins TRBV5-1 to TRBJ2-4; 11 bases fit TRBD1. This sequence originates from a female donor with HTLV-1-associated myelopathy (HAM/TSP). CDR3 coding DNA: TGCGCCAGCAGCCCGGGACAGGGGGACATTCAGTACTTC. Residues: CASSPGQGDIQYF. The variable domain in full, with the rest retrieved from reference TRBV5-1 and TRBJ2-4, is KAGVTQTPRYLIKTRGQQVTLSCSPISGHRSVSWYQQTPGQGLQFLFEYFSETQRNKGNFPGRFSGRQFSNSRSEMNVSTLELGDSALYLCASSPGQGDIQYFGAGTRLSVL.